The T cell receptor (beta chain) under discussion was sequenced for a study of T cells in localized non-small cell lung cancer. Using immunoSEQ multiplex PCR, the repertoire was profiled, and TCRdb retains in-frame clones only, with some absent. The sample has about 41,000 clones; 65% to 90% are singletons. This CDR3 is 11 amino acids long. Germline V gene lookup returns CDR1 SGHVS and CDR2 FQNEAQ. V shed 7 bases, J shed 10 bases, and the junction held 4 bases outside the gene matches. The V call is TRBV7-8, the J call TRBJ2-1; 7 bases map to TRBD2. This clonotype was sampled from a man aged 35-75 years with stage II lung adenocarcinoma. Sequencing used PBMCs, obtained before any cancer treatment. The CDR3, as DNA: TGTGCCAGCATTTCTAGCGGAGAGCAGTTCTTC. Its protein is CASISSGEQFF.